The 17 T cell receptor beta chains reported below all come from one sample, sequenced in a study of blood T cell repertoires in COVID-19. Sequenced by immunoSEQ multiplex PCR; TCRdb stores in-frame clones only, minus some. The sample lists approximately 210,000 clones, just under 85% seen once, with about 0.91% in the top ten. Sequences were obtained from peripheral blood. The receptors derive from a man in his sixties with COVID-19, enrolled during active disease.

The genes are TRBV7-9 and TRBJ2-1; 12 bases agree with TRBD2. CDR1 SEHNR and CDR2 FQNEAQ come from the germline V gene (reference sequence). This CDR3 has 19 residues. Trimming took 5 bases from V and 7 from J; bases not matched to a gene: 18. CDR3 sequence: CASSQKWLAGGLINNEQFF. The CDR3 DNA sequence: TGTGCCAGCAGCCAAAAATGGCTAGCGGGAGGGCTTATTAATAATGAGCAGTTCTTC.

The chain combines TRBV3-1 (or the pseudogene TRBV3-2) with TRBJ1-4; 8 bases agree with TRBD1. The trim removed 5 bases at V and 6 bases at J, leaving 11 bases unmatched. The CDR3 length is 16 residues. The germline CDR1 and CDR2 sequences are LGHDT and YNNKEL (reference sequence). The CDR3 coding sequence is TGTGCCAGCAGCTTAAGTATAGCGACAGGGGATGAAAAACTGTTTTTT. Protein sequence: CASSLSIATGDEKLFF.

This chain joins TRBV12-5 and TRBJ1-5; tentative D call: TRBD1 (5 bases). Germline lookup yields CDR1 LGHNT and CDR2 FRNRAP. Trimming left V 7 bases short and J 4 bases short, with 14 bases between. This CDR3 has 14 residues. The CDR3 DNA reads TGTGCTAGTGCCCCATCCGGGGGAAATCAGCCCCAGCATTTT. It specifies CASAPSGGNQPQHF.

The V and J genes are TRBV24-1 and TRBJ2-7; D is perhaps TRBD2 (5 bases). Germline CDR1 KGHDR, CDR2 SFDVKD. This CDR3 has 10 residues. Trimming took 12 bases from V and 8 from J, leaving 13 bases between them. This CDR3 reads CAPPPTKQYF. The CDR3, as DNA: TGTGCCCCTCCCCCGACTAAGCAGTACTTC.

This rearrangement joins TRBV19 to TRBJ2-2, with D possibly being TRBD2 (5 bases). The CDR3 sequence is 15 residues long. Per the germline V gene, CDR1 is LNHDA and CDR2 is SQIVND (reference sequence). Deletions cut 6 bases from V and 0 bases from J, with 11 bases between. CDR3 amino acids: CASSPGIANTGELFF. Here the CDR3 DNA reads TGTGCCAGTAGCCCCGGGATTGCGAACACCGGGGAGCTGTTTTTT.

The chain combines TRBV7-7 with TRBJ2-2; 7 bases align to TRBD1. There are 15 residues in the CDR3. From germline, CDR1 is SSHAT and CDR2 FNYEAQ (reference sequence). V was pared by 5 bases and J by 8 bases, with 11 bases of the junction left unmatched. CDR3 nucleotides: TGTGCCAGCAGCCCTAGGACAGGCTCTGTGGGGGAGCTGTTTTTT. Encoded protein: CASSPRTGSVGELFF.

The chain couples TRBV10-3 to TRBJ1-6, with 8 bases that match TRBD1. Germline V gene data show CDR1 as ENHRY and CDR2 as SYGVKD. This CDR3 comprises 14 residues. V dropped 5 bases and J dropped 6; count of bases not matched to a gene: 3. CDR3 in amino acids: CAISSTGGNSPLHF. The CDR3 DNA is TGTGCCATCAGTTCCACAGGGGGTAATTCACCCCTCCACTTT.

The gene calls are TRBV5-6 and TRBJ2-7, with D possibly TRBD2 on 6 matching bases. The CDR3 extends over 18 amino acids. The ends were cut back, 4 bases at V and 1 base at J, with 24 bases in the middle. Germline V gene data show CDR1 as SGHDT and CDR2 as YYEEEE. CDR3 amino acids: CASSPGLPGTGASYEQYF. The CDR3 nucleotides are TGTGCCAGCAGCCCGGGACTTCCAGGGACCGGGGCGTCCTACGAGCAGTACTTC.

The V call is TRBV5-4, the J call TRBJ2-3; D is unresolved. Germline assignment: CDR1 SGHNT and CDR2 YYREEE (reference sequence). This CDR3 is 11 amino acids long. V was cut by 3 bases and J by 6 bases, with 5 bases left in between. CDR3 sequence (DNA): TGTGCCAGCAGCTGGCAGGATACGCAGTATTTT. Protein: CASSWQDTQYF.

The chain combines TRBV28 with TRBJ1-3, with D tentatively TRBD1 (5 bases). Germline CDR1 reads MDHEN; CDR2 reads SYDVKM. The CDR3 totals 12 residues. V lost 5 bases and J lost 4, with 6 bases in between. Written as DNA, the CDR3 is TGTGCCAGCAGTAACAGGGGAAACACCATATATTTT. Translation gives CASSNRGNTIYF. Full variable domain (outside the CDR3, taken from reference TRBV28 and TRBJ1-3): DVKVTQSSRYLVKRTGEKVFLECVQDMDHENMFWYRQDPGLGLRLIYFSYDVKMKEKGDIPEGYSVSREKKERFSLILESASTNQTSMYLCASSNRGNTIYFGEGSWLTVV.

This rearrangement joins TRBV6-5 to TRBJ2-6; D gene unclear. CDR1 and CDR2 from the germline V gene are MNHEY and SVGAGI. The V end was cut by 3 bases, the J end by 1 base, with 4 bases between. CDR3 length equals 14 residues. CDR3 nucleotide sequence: TGTGCCAGCAGTTATCTTTCTGGGGCCAACGTCCTGACTTTC. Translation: CASSYLSGANVLTF.

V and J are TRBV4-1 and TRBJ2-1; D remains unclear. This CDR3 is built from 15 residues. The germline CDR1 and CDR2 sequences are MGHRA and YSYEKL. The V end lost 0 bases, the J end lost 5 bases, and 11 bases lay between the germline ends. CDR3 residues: CASSQDTSQDNEQFF. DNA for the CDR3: TGCGCCAGCAGCCAAGATACCAGCCAGGACAATGAGCAGTTCTTC.

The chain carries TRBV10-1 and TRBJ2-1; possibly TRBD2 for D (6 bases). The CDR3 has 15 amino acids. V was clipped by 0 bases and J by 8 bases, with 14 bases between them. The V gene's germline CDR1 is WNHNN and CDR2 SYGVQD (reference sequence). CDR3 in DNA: TGCGCCAGCAGTGAGTCGGGACTGGGGCCCGATGAGCAGTTCTTC. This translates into CASSESGLGPDEQFF.

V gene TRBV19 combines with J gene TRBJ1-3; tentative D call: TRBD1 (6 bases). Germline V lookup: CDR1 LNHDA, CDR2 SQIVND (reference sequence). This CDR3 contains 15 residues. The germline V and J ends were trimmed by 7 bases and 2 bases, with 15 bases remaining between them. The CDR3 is CASTPGPGAGNTIYF. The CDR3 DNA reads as TGTGCCAGTACCCCAGGGCCAGGGGCTGGAAACACCATATATTTT. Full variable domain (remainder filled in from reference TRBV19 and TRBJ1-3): DGGITQSPKYLFRKEGQNVTLSCEQNLNHDAMYWYRQDPGQGLRLIYYSQIVNDFQKGDIAEGYSVSREKKESFPLTVTSAQKNPTAFYLCASTPGPGAGNTIYFGEGSWLTVV.

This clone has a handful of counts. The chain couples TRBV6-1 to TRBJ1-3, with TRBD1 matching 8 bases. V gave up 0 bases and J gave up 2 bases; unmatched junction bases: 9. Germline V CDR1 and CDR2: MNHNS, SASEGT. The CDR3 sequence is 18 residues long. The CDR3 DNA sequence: TGTGCCAGCAGTGAAGCGGCCGGGACAGGTCGTACTGGAAACACCATATATTTT. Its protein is CASSEAAGTGRTGNTIYF.

The CDR3 DNA reads TGTGCCAGCAGCCGGACAGGGCCTTGGGAGCCCCAGCATTTT. Protein product: CASSRTGPWEPQHF. The chain uses TRBV6-5 and TRBJ1-5; 8 bases fit TRBD1. Germline CDR1 is MNHEY and CDR2 is SVGAGI. There are 14 residues in the CDR3. The J segment lost 8 bases and the V segment lost 6 bases, leaving 9 bases of the junction unmatched.

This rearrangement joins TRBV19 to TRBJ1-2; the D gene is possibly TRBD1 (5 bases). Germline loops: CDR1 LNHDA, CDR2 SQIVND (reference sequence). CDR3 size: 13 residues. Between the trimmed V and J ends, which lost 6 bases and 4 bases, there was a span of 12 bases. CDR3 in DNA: TGTGCCAGTAGGGCAGGGACTCGCTATGGCTACACCTTC. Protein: CASRAGTRYGYTF.